The clone carrying this T cell receptor (beta chain) was seen a single time. The antigen is unknown. These data originate in a study of shared clonotypes between healthy human individuals. The naive CD8 population came from CD45RO-negative cells selected for CCR7, without terminally differentiated effector memory CD45RA+ cells. Study results and limitations: A generally larger estimated richness was seen in naive subsets than in memory subsets. Represented diversity (both genetic and exposure-history) was limited by the small number of donors. Relative to clonotypes present in all four donors, those not shared had lower generation probabilities.

V was clipped by 4 bases and J by 4 bases, with 13 bases between them. CDR1 is MNHEY, CDR2 SMNVEV, per germline (reference sequence). There are 14 residues in the CDR3. Assay execution took place at the deep level. The assay was immunoSEQ multiplex PCR, and TCRdb's table has in-frame clones only and misses some. In the table there are under 2,000,000 clones, roughly 94% of which are singletons. The chain uses TRBV27 and TRBJ2-5; the D gene could be TRBD1 or TRBD2 (5 bases each). The source material was naive CD8+ T cells sorted from blood. The sequence came from a young man in good health. CDR3 amino acids: CASSWGGLGETQYF. The CDR3 bases are TGTGCCAGCAGTTGGGGCGGGCTGGGAGAGACCCAGTACTTC.